This is a list of T cell receptor beta chains from one sample in a study of cytomegalovirus exposure and HLA in healthy donors. Profiling relied on immunoSEQ multiplex PCR, and the TCRdb table lists in-frame clones only, not all of them. The repertoire includes about 190,000 clones, 65% to 75% of them detected once, and 4% to 5% sits in the top ten. The material sequenced was PBMCs. All receptors derive from a man younger than 45 in good health and CMV-seropositive. CDR3s include the opening cysteine and the closing phenylalanine or tryptophan.

14 TRBJ1-6 TRBV19 CASSPTGGNSPLHF
14 TRBJ1-5 TRBV5-1 CASSSGQGNQPQHF
15 TRBJ2-6 TRBV9 CASSSRSGGANVLTF
14 TRBJ1-6 TRBV6-1 CASRGRGANSPLHF
17 TRBJ1-1 TRBV9 CASSVATPGQGPTEAFF
14 TRBJ2-1 TRBV30 CAWSVGTTYNEQFF
14 TRBJ2-3 TRBV5-1 CASSLVASTDTQYF
15 TRBJ2-7 TRBV7-9 CASSPGTGVGYEQYF
19 TRBJ2-6 TRBV7-3 CASSLSVASGRSGANVLTF
14 TRBJ1-4 TRBV28 CASRETGGQEKLFF
13 TRBJ2-7 TRBV2 CASSAEASYEQYF
14 TRBJ1-2 TRBV27 CASSLNRDSYGYTF
13 TRBJ1-2 TRBV6-5 CASSPGTGWGYTF
15 NA TRBV7-9 CASSLGGGLSYEQYF
16 TRBJ1-1 TRBV7-6 CASSLGQGAVNTEAFF
17 TRBJ1-6 TRBV11-2 CASSPPLGYRPNSPLHF
14 NA TRBV19 CASSIGGGGYEQYF
13 TRBJ1-1 TRBV11-3 CASSLGAVTEAFF
16 TRBJ2-7 TRBV7-3 CASSLGGGQGVYEQYF
17 TRBJ1-1 TRBV12-5 CASGNGQGSGWDTEAFF
15 TRBJ2-7 TRBV28 CASSLGGAIRDEQYF
13 TRBJ1-3 TRBV5-1 CASSLDWGNTIYF
12 TRBJ2-1 TRBV30 CAWRRAGNEQFF
15 TRBJ2-3 TRBV29-1 CSVVGIQGIGDTQYF
16 TRBJ1-1 TRBV19 CASSPIQGARNTEAFF
11 TRBJ2-5 TRBV2 CASSSQGAQYF
15 TRBJ2-7 TRBV4-1 CASSPKPGQLYEQYF
19 TRBJ2-3 TRBV7-2 CASSRPRGGGIKGADTQYF
12 TRBJ2-7 TRBV2 CASSQGGGEQYF
16 TRBJ2-1 TRBV4-1 CASSQPGTSRGNEQFF
16 TRBJ2-5 TRBV4-3 CASSQRLPLGEETQYF
13 TRBJ1-2 TRBV27 CASSLSPGYGYTF
17 TRBJ2-4 TRBV7-9 CASSSVAHGVAKNIQYF
11 TRBJ1-2 TRBV6-5 CASSRGGGYTF
11 TRBJ2-7 TRBV7-2 CASSRRSEQYF
13 TRBJ1-1 TRBV6-1 CASSGTPRPEAFF
16 TRBJ2-7 TRBV15 CATSGPGQGNGYEQYF
12 TRBJ2-5 TRBV30 CAWTTGQETQYF
15 TRBJ2-3 TRBV27 CASSFAGTVTDTQYF
18 TRBJ2-3 TRBV19 CASSMPRARASGMGTQYF
17 TRBJ2-2 TRBV30 CAWGRPGLAGRHRGAVF
16 TRBJ2-1 TRBV10-3 CAIRVHSGGQNNEQFF